These 24 T cell receptor beta chains originate from one sample sequenced in a study of blood T cells in healthy people across ages. With a J-beta primer mix and a sample-barcoded 5' primer, a second PCR ran about 7 to 12 cycles. From the 5' RACE reads, TCRdb called clonotypes with MiXCR, one entry per CDR3 protein. The table shows roughly 930,000 distinct CDR3 sequences, with around 46% occurring only once. The sequencing input was blood. The receptors come from a man aged 25-45 years in good health.

Remarks on this clonotype: At one end, the junction sequence differs from germline, possibly due to a read error. The chain links TRBV28 to TRBJ2-3; perhaps TRBD1 as D (6 bases). The CDR3 is made up of 14 amino acids. The germline V gene encodes CDR1 MDHEN and CDR2 SYDVKM. In nucleotides, the CDR3 is TGTGCCGGCAGCGACAGGTTAAACACAGATACGCAGTATTTT. Translating gives CAGSDRLNTDTQYF. The full variable domain, in which reference TRBV28 and TRBJ2-3 provide the parts outside the CDR3, is DVKVTQSSRYLVKRTGEKVFLECVQDMDHENMFWYRQDPGLGLRLIYFSYDVKMKEKGDIPEGYSVSREKKERFSLILESASTNQTSMYLCAGSDRLNTDTQYFGPGTRLTVL.

The chain carries TRBV29-1 and TRBJ2-7; D perhaps matches TRBD1 (6 bases). The length of the CDR3 is 12 residues. With 4 bases removed from V and 5 bases from J, the gap between germline ends came to 12 bases. Germline V gives CDR1 SQVTM, CDR2 ANQGSEA. For the CDR3, the DNA is TGCAGCGTTGGACAGGCTGGCCACGAGCAGTACTTC. Encoded protein: CSVGQAGHEQYF.

This clonotype was found a few times. The CDR3 nucleotides are TGTGCCAGCAGCTTAGACGGGGTTAGCGGTTTGGGCATTCAGTACTTC. Protein: CASSLDGVSGLGIQYF. This sequence joins TRBV7-9 and TRBJ2-4, with D possibly being TRBD2 (6 bases). Germline V gene sequence: CDR1 SEHNR, CDR2 FQNEAQ (reference sequence). This CDR3 region has 16 residues. V shed 1 base and J shed 9 bases, with 19 bases lying between them.

This clonotype came up once. The chain uses TRBV4-3 and TRBJ1-1, with D unclear. Trimming cost V 1 base and J 11 bases, with 8 bases left between them. CDR1 is LGHNA and CDR2 is YSLEER in the germline V gene. The CDR3 sequence is 11 residues long. Here the CDR3 DNA reads TGCGCCAGCAGCCAAGGGACGGTTGCTTTCTTT. Protein sequence: CASSQGTVAFF.

The CDR3 spells CSAREPSTLPNYGYTF. The CDR3 DNA sequence: TGCAGTGCTAGAGAGCCTTCAACCCTCCCGAACTATGGCTACACCTTC. The J gene is TRBJ1-2, the V gene TRBV20-1; D gene unclear. The CDR3 has 16 residues. Germline V gene sequence: CDR1 DFQATT, CDR2 SNEGSKA (reference sequence). Trimming pared 0 bases from V and 2 bases from J, leaving 16 bases between.

To note about this clonotype: One junction end does not reproduce the germline sequence, and a read error may be involved. This rearrangement joins TRBV20-1 to TRBJ2-3, with D possibly matching TRBD2 (5 bases). Germline V gene lookup returns CDR1 DFQATT and CDR2 SNEGSKA (reference sequence). This CDR3 contains 15 residues. The CDR3 nucleotides read TGCAGCGCTAGTTTCGGAGGATATAACCCAGATACGCAGTATTTT. It specifies CSASFGGYNPDTQYF.

This clonotype was picked up a small number of times. The V gene is TRBV6-5, the J gene TRBJ2-7; TRBD1 or TRBD2 may be the D gene (6 bases each). V lost 2 bases and J 6 bases, leaving 14 bases between the germline ends. The CDR3 loop spans 14 amino acids. The germline gives CDR1 MNHEY, CDR2 SVGAGI. The CDR3, as DNA: TGTGCCAGCAGTTACCAAGGCAGGGGAGGCGAGCAGTACTTC. Amino acids: CASSYQGRGGEQYF.

V usage is TRBV29-1 and J usage is TRBJ2-1, with D possibly being TRBD1 or TRBD2 (6 bases each). The CDR3 sequence is 16 residues long. Trimming pared 3 bases from V and 0 bases from J, leaving 15 bases between. From germline, CDR1 is SQVTM and CDR2 ANQGSEA. The CDR3 nucleotides read TGCAGCGTTGAGGCCGAAGGGGGGTCCTCCTACAATGAGCAGTTCTTC. This gives the protein CSVEAEGGSSYNEQFF.

The V and J genes are TRBV12-3 or TRBV12-4 and TRBJ2-1, with 9 bases aligning to TRBD2. The V and J ends lost 6 bases and 4 bases, in that order; junction bases with no gene match: 10. This CDR3 is 16 amino acids long. The CDR3 nucleotides are TGTGCCAGCAGCCTGACCCTAGCGGGGATATACAATGAGCAGTTCTTC. This translates into CASSLTLAGIYNEQFF.

This clonotype was seen a handful of times. This rearrangement joins TRBV7-2 to TRBJ2-1; D is unclear. Germline values: CDR1 SGHTA, CDR2 FQGNSA. The CDR3 contains 13 residues. Deletions cut 7 bases from V and 6 bases from J, with 13 bases between. CDR3 coding DNA: TGTGCCAGCACCCCTTCGCGCCGCAATGAGCAGTTCTTC. Its translation is CASTPSRRNEQFF.

This chain uses TRBV3-1 with TRBJ2-7, with TRBD2 matching over 8 bases. Near its end, the DNA agrees better with TRBJ2-5, so the J call may be wrong. Germline V gene data show CDR1 as LGHDT and CDR2 as YNNKEL (reference sequence). The CDR3 spans 15 residues. CDR3 DNA sequence: TGTGCCAGCAGCCAACGCGGGGGGAGGCAAGAGACCCAGTACTTC. Its protein product is CASSQRGGRQETQYF.

The chain links TRBV20-1 to TRBJ2-7, with 7 positions matching TRBD1. The J call is in doubt because the DNA end fits TRBJ2-5 better. The CDR3 is made up of 14 amino acids. Germline assignment: CDR1 DFQATT and CDR2 SNEGSKA (reference sequence). Here the CDR3 DNA reads TGCAGTGCTAGAGACCGACAGGGTAAAGAGACCCAGTACTTC. It translates to CSARDRQGKETQYF.

The V and J genes are TRBV28 and TRBJ1-1, with 7 bases fitting TRBD1. V dropped 7 bases and J dropped 7; count of bases not matched to a gene: 3. This CDR3 has 11 amino acids. Per the germline V gene, CDR1 is MDHEN and CDR2 is SYDVKM. In DNA, the CDR3 is TGTGCCAGCACCAGGGGGGTTGAAGCTTTCTTT. Protein: CASTRGVEAFF.

This clonotype was counted between two and nine times. This chain connects TRBV10-3 to TRBJ1-4; 10 bases map to TRBD1. This CDR3 comprises 15 residues. The germline V gene has CDR1 ENHRY and CDR2 SYGVKD. The V segment lost 4 bases and the J segment 5 bases; nucleotides outside the gene matches: 4. In DNA, the CDR3 is TGTGCCATCAGTGTCGTGGGACAGGGGAATGAAAAACTGTTTTTT. Amino acid sequence: CAISVVGQGNEKLFF.

The CDR3 DNA is TGCGCCAGCAGCCAAGAAAGACTGAACCTAGCCAAAAACATTCAGTACTTC. It yields the protein CASSQERLNLAKNIQYF. The rearrangement links TRBV4-1 to TRBJ2-4; no firm D call. CDR1 is MGHRA and CDR2 is YSYEKL in the germline V gene. The V end was cut by 0 bases, the J end by 0 bases, with 12 bases between. The CDR3 sequence is 17 residues long.

The CDR3: CASSLGSGTNGRETQYF. The CDR3 DNA sequence: TGTGCCAGCAGCTTGGGTTCCGGGACGAACGGCAGAGAGACCCAGTACTTC. The V gene is TRBV5-4, the J gene TRBJ2-4; D possibly uses TRBD1 or TRBD2 (5 bases each). The DNA end favors TRBJ2-5, so the J call may be wrong. The CDR3 runs 17 residues. Germline V gene lookup returns CDR1 SGHNT and CDR2 YYREEE (reference sequence).

Worth noting for this clonotype: Germline is not matched at one junction end, which may reflect a read error. This sequence joins TRBV20-1 and TRBJ2-7; the D gene is possibly TRBD2 (5 bases). The CDR3 is 13 residues long. The V gene's germline CDR1 is DFQATT and CDR2 SNEGSKA (reference sequence). The CDR3 nucleotides are TGCAGTGAAAGAGGGCAACCGTCCCACGAGCGGTACTTC. It codes for CSERGQPSHERYF.

On this clonotype: This clone may be a read error of a much larger clone one base away. This chain joins TRBV20-1 and TRBJ2-7; D perhaps matches TRBD2 (5 bases). This CDR3 has 16 residues. Germline V lookup: CDR1 DFQATT, CDR2 SNEGSKA (reference sequence). The V and J ends lost 0 bases and 2 bases respectively, with 17 bases between them. The CDR3, as DNA: TGCAGTGCTAGAGAGGAACAGCTCATTAGCGCCTACGAGCAGTACTTC. This gives the protein CSAREEQLISAYEQYF.

The chain combines TRBV20-1 with TRBJ2-6; D perhaps matches TRBD1 (5 bases). The CDR3 totals 15 residues. With 0 bases removed from V and 2 bases from J, the gap between germline ends came to 8 bases. The germline V gene encodes CDR1 DFQATT and CDR2 SNEGSKA (reference sequence). Written as DNA, the CDR3 is TGCAGTGCTAGAGATCAAGGGGCTGGGGCCAACGTCCTGACTTTC. Translated: CSARDQGAGANVLTF.

V and J are TRBV7-2 and TRBJ1-1, with D possibly TRBD1 on 6 matching bases. Germline values: CDR1 SGHTA, CDR2 FQGNSA. The CDR3 contains 15 residues. V lost 1 base and J lost 5, with 14 bases in between. The CDR3 sequence: CASSLVLTGDTEAFF. Here the CDR3 DNA reads TGTGCCAGCAGCTTAGTTTTGACAGGTGATACTGAAGCTTTCTTT.

The sample holds a few counts of this clonotype. The V call is TRBV20-1, the J call TRBJ2-1, with 9 bases matching TRBD2. CDR1 DFQATT and CDR2 SNEGSKA come from the germline V gene (reference sequence). The ends lost 4 bases at V and 0 bases at J; junction bases unmatched: 13. CDR3 length equals 18 residues. CDR3 sequence (DNA): TGCAGTGCTAAGGAAGCGATCGGCGGGGGGGCCTCCTACAATGAGCAGTTCTTC. This encodes CSAKEAIGGGASYNEQFF.

This clonotype showed up just a few times. This sequence joins TRBV2 and TRBJ1-2; 8 positions agree with TRBD1. The CDR3 is 15 amino acids. The ends lost 1 base at V and 8 bases at J; junction bases unmatched: 9. Germline values: CDR1 SNHLY, CDR2 FYNNEI. The CDR3 region has the DNA TGTGCCAGCAGTGAAGATTCCCGGACAGGGACGGGCTACACCTTC. This gives the protein CASSEDSRTGTGYTF.

This clonotype was counted only a few times. The CDR3: CASSQEPSDNNEQFF. The CDR3 coding sequence is TGCGCCAGCAGCCAAGAACCTAGCGATAATAATGAGCAGTTCTTC. J is TRBJ2-1 and V is TRBV4-1; tentatively, D is TRBD2 (6 bases). V was trimmed by 0 bases and J by 7 bases, leaving 13 bases between them. Germline values: CDR1 MGHRA, CDR2 YSYEKL. The CDR3 is 15 amino acids.

This clonotype appeared a few times. V is TRBV12-3 or TRBV12-4 and J is TRBJ2-1; D is possibly TRBD2 (6 bases). This CDR3 has 16 amino acids. The V gene lost 3 bases and the J gene lost 3 bases, with 15 bases spanning the gap. The CDR3 loop reads CASSLSAGLRYNEQFF. CDR3 nucleotides: TGTGCCAGCAGTTTGAGCGCGGGGTTGCGCTACAATGAGCAGTTCTTC.